A selection of T cell receptor beta chains follows, all from one sample in a study of blood T cell repertoires in COVID-19. The method was immunoSEQ multiplex PCR; TCRdb's version includes in-frame clones alone and lacks a portion of them. This sample has more than 300,000 clones; around 90% occur once, and the top ten carry roughly 20%. The material sequenced was PBMCs or T cells enriched from blood (not recorded which). The receptors derive from a woman aged 30 to 39 who had recovered from COVID-19. The CDR3 runs from the conserved cysteine through the conserved F or W. A D gene is named only where the DNA matches it firmly.

d_gene: TRBD2; v_gene: TRBV5-1; j_gene: TRBJ2-3; CDR3aa: CASSKAGGPDTQYF; CDR3nt: TGCGCCAGCAGTAAAGCGGGAGGGCCAGATACGCAGTATTTT
d_gene: .; v_gene: TRBV7-2; j_gene: TRBJ1-1; CDR3aa: CASSLGRGLSTEAFF; CDR3nt: TGTGCCAGCAGCTTAGGCCGCGGGCTTAGCACTGAAGCTTTCTTT
d_gene: TRBD1; v_gene: TRBV7-6; j_gene: TRBJ1-2; CDR3aa: CASSLDLQGRGYTF; CDR3nt: TGTGCCAGCAGCTTGGATTTACAGGGGAGAGGCTACACCTTC
d_gene: .; v_gene: TRBV3-1/TRBV3-2; j_gene: TRBJ2-2; CDR3aa: CASSHPSWSPSTGELFF; CDR3nt: TGTGCCAGCAGCCACCCCTCTTGGAGCCCCAGCACCGGGGAGCTGTTTTTT
d_gene: .; v_gene: TRBV20-1; j_gene: TRBJ1-2; CDR3aa: CSASIVIREGISSNYGYTF; CDR3nt: TGCAGTGCTAGTATTGTGATTCGAGAGGGAATCTCCTCTAACTATGGCTACACCTTC
d_gene: TRBD2; v_gene: TRBV6-2/TRBV6-3; j_gene: TRBJ2-7; CDR3aa: CASSYATSGRSSYEQYF; CDR3nt: TGTGCCAGCAGTTATGCGACTAGCGGGAGGTCTTCCTACGAGCAGTACTTC
d_gene: TRBD1; v_gene: TRBV25-1; j_gene: TRBJ1-2; CDR3aa: CASSEIGGQGANYGYTF; CDR3nt: TGTGCCAGCAGTGAAATAGGAGGACAGGGGGCGAACTATGGCTACACCTTC
d_gene: .; v_gene: TRBV3-1/TRBV3-2; j_gene: TRBJ2-7; CDR3aa: CASSQGFGYSAAEQYF; CDR3nt: TGTGCCAGCAGCCAAGGTTTTGGGTACTCGGCAGCGGAGCAGTACTTC
d_gene: .; v_gene: TRBV18; j_gene: TRBJ1-2; CDR3aa: CASSAAVTGYTF; CDR3nt: TGTGCCAGCTCCGCGGCGGTAACTGGCTACACCTTC
d_gene: .; v_gene: TRBV20-1; j_gene: TRBJ1-2; CDR3aa: CSHITGNGYTF; CDR3nt: TGCAGTCATATAACAGGGAACGGCTACACCTTC
d_gene: TRBD2; v_gene: TRBV19; j_gene: TRBJ2-3; CDR3aa: CASSTDDTPPGRGVRDTQYF; CDR3nt: TGTGCCAGTAGTACCGATGACACCCCGCCGGGGCGGGGGGTGAGGGATACGCAGTATTTT
d_gene: .; v_gene: TRBV6-5; j_gene: TRBJ1-2; CDR3aa: CASSYSRDTRNYGYTF; CDR3nt: TGTGCCAGCAGTTACTCGAGGGACACCCGTAACTATGGCTACACCTTC